These 26 T cell receptor beta chains came from one sample sequenced in a study of blood T cell repertoires in COVID-19. Generated by immunoSEQ multiplex PCR, the TCRdb table keeps only in-frame clones and is missing some. The sample has around 97,000 clones, around 87% seen once. The specimen was peripheral blood. These receptors originate from a human donor in a cohort sampled during active COVID-19.

The V and J genes are TRBV3-1 (or the pseudogene TRBV3-2) and TRBJ2-3; 14 bases map to TRBD2. Germline-derived CDR1 and CDR2 are LGHDT and YNNKEL (reference sequence). The CDR3 runs 18 residues. The V and J ends lost 0 bases and 5 bases, in that order; junction bases with no gene match: 7. In nucleotides, the CDR3 is TGTGCCAGCAGCCAAGAGGGCAAAGGACTAGCGGGGGGAGATACGCAGTATTTT. This encodes CASSQEGKGLAGGDTQYF.

The V and J genes are TRBV28 and TRBJ1-1; 10 bases agree with TRBD1. This CDR3 has 14 amino acids. Germline assignment: CDR1 MDHEN and CDR2 SYDVKM. Trimming took 11 bases from V and 5 from J; bases not matched to a gene: 11. CDR3 nucleotide sequence: TGTGCCGGGGGGAGACAGGGGGCTTTAACTGAAGCTTTCTTT. It translates to CAGGRQGALTEAFF.

The chain recombines TRBV2 with TRBJ2-1; no definite D call. The length of the CDR3 is 15 residues. Trimming stripped 1 base from V and 3 bases from J, with 10 bases between. CDR1 and CDR2 from the germline V gene are SNHLY and FYNNEI. As DNA, the CDR3 is TGTGCCAGCAGTGAAGTTAACCCTATCTACAATGAGCAGTTCTTC. Amino acid sequence: CASSEVNPIYNEQFF.

J is TRBJ2-2 and V is TRBV4-1, with D possibly TRBD2 on 5 matching bases. V was pared by 3 bases and J by 4 bases, with 18 bases between. Germline V gene sequence: CDR1 MGHRA, CDR2 YSYEKL. The CDR3 sequence is 17 residues long. CDR3 residues: CASSQGESPMGTGELFF. The CDR3 DNA sequence: TGCGCCAGCAGCCAGGGAGAATCCCCGATGGGCACCGGGGAGCTGTTTTTT.

The V gene is TRBV18, the J gene TRBJ2-7; D may be TRBD2 (5 bases). Germline-derived CDR1 and CDR2 are KGHSH and LQKENI. V lost 5 bases and J lost 1, with 12 bases in between. The CDR3 sequence is 14 residues long. The CDR3 spells CASSSTGNSYEQYF. As DNA, the CDR3 is TGTGCCAGCTCATCAACGGGGAATTCCTACGAGCAGTACTTC.

The chain couples TRBV5-3 to TRBJ2-1, with 9 nucleotides matching TRBD2. TRBV5-3 is an ORF for which the function is uncertain. J lost 4 bases, V lost 3 bases, and 8 bases had no gene match. CDR3 length equals 16 residues. CDR3 region: CARSWAPTSGYNEQFF. CDR3 DNA: TGTGCCAGAAGCTGGGCACCGACTAGCGGATACAATGAGCAGTTCTTC.

This sequence joins TRBV24-1 and TRBJ2-3, with D possibly being TRBD2 (6 bases). This CDR3 is 15 amino acids long. In germline, CDR1 is KGHDR, CDR2 SFDVKD. V shed 9 bases and J shed 1 base, with 16 bases lying between them. The CDR3 loop is CATGVAASGTDTQYF. The CDR3 bases are TGTGCCACCGGGGTCGCGGCTAGCGGCACAGATACGCAGTATTTT.

This clone was found once. This chain links TRBV6-6 with TRBJ1-4, with 7 nucleotides matching TRBD1. This CDR3 has 18 amino acids. Germline CDR1 and CDR2: MNHNY and SVGAGI (reference sequence). J lost 5 bases, V lost 6 bases, and 18 bases had no gene match. The CDR3 DNA follows: TGTGCCAGCAGCCGACGTATGGGACAGCAGCATAACAATGAAAAACTGTTTTTT. It encodes CASSRRMGQQHNNEKLFF.

V and J are TRBV7-2 and TRBJ2-3, with a possible D match to TRBD2 (6 bases). The length of the CDR3 is 15 residues. Germline V gene sequence: CDR1 SGHTA, CDR2 FQGNSA. The V gene lost 4 bases and the J gene lost 1 base, with 12 bases spanning the gap. The chain's CDR3 is CASSSASARTDTQYF. The CDR3 nucleotides are TGTGCCAGCAGCTCCGCTAGCGCCCGCACAGATACGCAGTATTTT.

This chain connects TRBV19 to TRBJ2-5; maybe TRBD2 (6 bases). Trimming took 10 bases from V and 3 from J, leaving 21 bases between them. CDR1 and CDR2 (germline): LNHDA, SQIVND (reference sequence). The CDR3 totals 15 residues. CDR3 protein: CATRSGSGGEETQYF. DNA for the CDR3: TGTGCCACCCGCAGTGGTAGCGGAGGGGAAGAGACCCAGTACTTC.

The rearrangement uses TRBV11-2 and TRBJ1-4; no reliable D call. Germline V gives CDR1 SGHAT, CDR2 FQNNGV. With 5 bases removed from V and 3 bases from J, the gap between germline ends came to 10 bases. The CDR3 runs to 14 residues. CDR3 in amino acids: CASSLIGSNEKLFF. DNA of the CDR3: TGTGCCAGCAGCCTAATCGGGTCTAATGAAAAACTGTTTTTT.

Only one count was recorded for this clone. The chain is built from TRBV7-3 and TRBJ2-1, with 12 bases aligning to TRBD2. The germline CDR1 and CDR2 sequences are SGHTA and FQGTGA. The CDR3 totals 15 residues. Germline trimming cut 3 bases from V and 6 bases from J; bases unmatched to any gene: 3. CDR3 coding DNA: TGTGCCAGCAGCTTTAGACTAGCGGGAGTCAATGAGCAGTTCTTC. It is translated as CASSFRLAGVNEQFF.

The rearrangement joins TRBV7-9 to TRBJ1-5; D uncertain. V was shortened by 3 bases and J by 2 bases, with 8 bases between the two germline ends. The CDR3 has 14 amino acids. Germline loops: CDR1 SEHNR, CDR2 FQNEAQ (reference sequence). The CDR3: CASSLTGGNQPQHF. CDR3 in DNA: TGTGCCAGCAGCTTGACTGGTGGCAATCAGCCCCAGCATTTT. The whole variable domain, filled in from reference TRBV7-9 and TRBJ1-5, reads DTGVSQNPRHKITKRGQNVTFRCDPISEHNRLYWYRQTLGQGPEFLTYFQNEAQLEKSRLLSDRFSAERPKGSFSTLEIQRTEQGDSAMYLCASSLTGGNQPQHFGDGTRLSIL.

The chain joins TRBV28 to TRBJ1-6; a possible D gene is TRBD1 (5 bases). Between the trimmed V and J ends, which lost 3 bases and 10 bases, there was a span of 13 bases. The CDR3 sequence is 14 residues long. Germline CDR1 MDHEN, CDR2 SYDVKM. The CDR3 nucleotides read TGTGCCAGCAGTTTGCGGGGGTGGAACTCACCCCTCCACTTT. It codes for CASSLRGWNSPLHF.

The CDR3 DNA follows: TGTGCCAGCAGTTTCCCTCTTCCCGGTATAGCGGGAGATGGAGGCACCGGGGAGCTGTTTTTT. Residues: CASSFPLPGIAGDGGTGELFF. The chain combines TRBV28 with TRBJ2-2; TRBD2 matches at 9 bases. The CDR3 totals 21 residues. Per germline, CDR1 MDHEN and CDR2 SYDVKM. J gave up 4 bases and V 3 bases, and 21 bases lay outside the gene matches.

J is TRBJ1-1 and V is TRBV7-9; 8 bases align to TRBD1. This CDR3 has 12 residues. V trimming: 1 base; J trimming: 10 bases; junction bases outside the gene matches: 2. Germline assignment: CDR1 SEHNR and CDR2 FQNEAQ (reference sequence). CDR3 loop: CASSLGDRIAFF. CDR3 nucleotide sequence: TGTGCCAGCAGCTTAGGGGACAGGATAGCTTTCTTT.

The chain combines TRBV5-4 with TRBJ1-6; D uncertain. In germline, CDR1 is SGHNT, CDR2 YYREEE (reference sequence). V lost 0 bases, J lost 8 bases, and 9 bases lay in between. The CDR3 is made up of 14 amino acids. CDR3 loop: CASSLEAGDSPLHF. Here the CDR3 DNA reads TGTGCCAGCAGCTTGGAGGCAGGTGATTCACCCCTCCACTTT.

The genes are TRBV5-8 and TRBJ2-5; TRBD2 matches at 9 bases. J lost 4 bases, V lost 7 bases, and 14 bases had no gene match. The V gene's germline CDR1 is SGHTS and CDR2 YDEGEE. The CDR3 has 16 amino acids. The CDR3 DNA follows: TGTGCCAGCGGCCTTATAGCGGGAGTAGGGGGAGAGACCCAGTACTTC. This encodes CASGLIAGVGGETQYF. Filled out from reference TRBV5-8 and TRBJ2-5, the complete variable domain reads EAGVTQSPTHLIKTRGQQATLRCSPISGHTSVYWYQQALGLGLQFLLWYDEGEERNRGNFPPRFSGRQFPNYSSELNVNALELEDSALYLCASGLIAGVGGETQYFGPGTRLLVL.

This clone was observed a single time. The V gene is TRBV6-6, the J gene TRBJ2-3; possibly TRBD1 for D (6 bases). V was pared by 6 bases and J by 1 base, with 14 bases between. CDR3 length: 15 residues. Germline CDR1 MNHNY, CDR2 SVGAGI (reference sequence). CDR3 in amino acids: CASRPTGIGTDTQYF. The DNA for the CDR3 is TGTGCCAGCAGGCCCACAGGGATCGGCACAGATACGCAGTATTTT.

The CDR3 region is CASSIVGGRPDTQYF. The CDR3 nucleotides are TGTGCCAGTAGTATAGTTGGCGGGAGACCAGATACGCAGTATTTT. The rearrangement uses TRBV19 and TRBJ2-3; 7 nucleotides match TRBD2. The CDR3 sequence is 15 residues long. Per the germline V gene, CDR1 is LNHDA and CDR2 is SQIVND (reference sequence). V was pared by 1 base and J by 4 bases, with 5 bases of the junction left unmatched.

This clone appeared once. The chain couples TRBV6-5 to TRBJ1-6; D not certain. Per germline, CDR1 MNHEY and CDR2 SVGAGI. The CDR3 has 13 amino acids. Between the trimmed V and J ends, which lost 5 bases and 8 bases, there was a span of 10 bases. CDR3 in amino acids: CASSRREDSPLHF. CDR3 DNA sequence: TGTGCCAGCAGTCGGCGAGAGGATTCACCCCTCCACTTT.

The V gene is TRBV5-6, the J gene TRBJ2-5; TRBD1 aligns across 7 bases. The CDR3 is made up of 14 amino acids. Germline CDR1 is SGHDT and CDR2 is YYEEEE. V was clipped by 2 bases and J by 1 base; unmatched bases: 2. Here the CDR3 reads CASSLGTVQETQYF. As DNA, the CDR3 is TGTGCCAGCAGCTTAGGGACAGTCCAAGAGACCCAGTACTTC.

This chain uses TRBV7-9 with TRBJ2-7; 10 bases line up with TRBD2. This CDR3 has 18 residues. Germline CDR1 reads SEHNR; CDR2 reads FQNEAQ (reference sequence). Trimming took 6 bases from V and 3 from J; bases not matched to a gene: 17. DNA for the CDR3: TGTGCCAGCAGAGAGACTAGCGGGCCAAGGGAATCAAACTACGAGCAGTACTTC. The encoded protein is CASRETSGPRESNYEQYF. The full variable domain, completed using reference TRBV7-9 and TRBJ2-7, is DTGVSQNPRHKITKRGQNVTFRCDPISEHNRLYWYRQTLGQGPEFLTYFQNEAQLEKSRLLSDRFSAERPKGSFSTLEIQRTEQGDSAMYLCASRETSGPRESNYEQYFGPGTRLTVT.

This chain connects TRBV23-1 to TRBJ2-1; the D is unclear. TRBV23-1 is flagged as an ORF with uncertain function. This CDR3 has 16 residues. V lost 3 bases and J lost 7, with 19 bases in between. CDR3 DNA: TGCGCCAGCAGTCACCCAGCCGAGACTTCAGAGAATGAGCAGTTCTTC. This codes for CASSHPAETSENEQFF.

This clone was seen only once. The chain carries TRBV19 and TRBJ1-4; the D gene is possibly TRBD1 (5 bases). Looked up from germline, CDR1 is LNHDA and CDR2 is SQIVND (reference sequence). With 7 bases removed from V and 8 bases from J, the gap between germline ends came to 26 bases. The CDR3 loop spans 17 amino acids. CDR3 protein: CASKEGQNRDFSEKLFF. The CDR3 nucleotides are TGTGCCAGTAAAGAAGGTCAGAACCGGGACTTTAGCGAAAAACTGTTTTTT.

This rearrangement joins TRBV2 to TRBJ2-1; 13 bases align to TRBD2. From germline, CDR1 is SNHLY and CDR2 FYNNEI. After removal of 4 bases from V and 6 bases from J, the junction contained 0 bases not matched to a gene. The CDR3 is 14 residues long. CDR3 in DNA: TGTGCCAGCAGTGGACTAGCGGGAGGCAATGAGCAGTTCTTC. This gives the protein CASSGLAGGNEQFF.